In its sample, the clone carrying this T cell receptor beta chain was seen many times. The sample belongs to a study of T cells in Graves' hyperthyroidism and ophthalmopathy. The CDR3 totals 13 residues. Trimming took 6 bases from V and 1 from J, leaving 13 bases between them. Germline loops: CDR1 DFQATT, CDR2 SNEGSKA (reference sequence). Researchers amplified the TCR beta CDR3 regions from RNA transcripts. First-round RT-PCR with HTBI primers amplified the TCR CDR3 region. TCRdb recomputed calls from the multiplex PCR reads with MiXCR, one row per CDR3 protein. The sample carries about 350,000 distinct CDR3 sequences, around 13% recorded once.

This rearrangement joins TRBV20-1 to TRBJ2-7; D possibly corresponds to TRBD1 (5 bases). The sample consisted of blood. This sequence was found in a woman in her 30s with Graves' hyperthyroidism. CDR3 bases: TGCAGTGCACAGGTAGCAGGTTCCTACGAGCAGTACTTC. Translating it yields CSAQVAGSYEQYF.